The 14 T cell receptor beta chains listed next were all sequenced from one sample in a study of blood T cell repertoires in COVID-19. Sequenced by immunoSEQ multiplex PCR; TCRdb stores in-frame clones only, minus some. The repertoire has over 400,000 clones, about nine tenths of them found once; the top ten carry about 1.5%. The sequencing input was peripheral blood. Every receptor here comes from a woman younger than 45 with active or convalescent COVID-19.

The rearrangement uses TRBV5-4 and TRBJ1-2; D is uncertain. CDR1 and CDR2 (germline): SGHNT, YYREEE (reference sequence). Trimming shortened V by 2 bases and J by 4 bases, and 9 bases separated the two germline ends. This CDR3 has 13 residues. The CDR3 loop reads CASSFPGLYGYTF. CDR3 sequence (DNA): TGTGCCAGCAGCTTTCCGGGTCTCTATGGCTACACCTTC.

This clone is a singleton in its sample. The chain couples TRBV23-1 to TRBJ2-7, with D perhaps TRBD1 (6 bases). TRBV23-1 is designated an ORF whose function remains uncertain. V was clipped by 5 bases and J by 3 bases, with 20 bases between them. CDR3 length equals 16 residues. CDR3 region: CASSSVPVAGDYEQYF. The CDR3, as DNA: TGCGCCAGCAGTTCGGTACCGGTGGCAGGGGACTACGAGCAGTACTTC.

The chain combines TRBV12-3 or TRBV12-4 with TRBJ2-3, with TRBD1 matching over 8 bases. The CDR3 is made up of 12 amino acids. Unmatched junction bases numbered 4, after V lost 5 bases and J lost 9 bases. This CDR3 is CASSHDRGTQYF. DNA of the CDR3: TGTGCCAGCAGTCATGACAGGGGAACGCAGTATTTT.

The rearrangement joins TRBV3-1 (or the pseudogene TRBV3-2) to TRBJ2-3; 8 bases fit TRBD2. The germline CDR1 and CDR2 sequences are LGHDT and YNNKEL (reference sequence). This CDR3 contains 14 residues. V dropped 5 bases and J dropped 4; count of bases not matched to a gene: 5. The CDR3 DNA follows: TGTGCCAGCAGCTCCCGGGGGGGCCCAGATACGCAGTATTTT. It encodes CASSSRGGPDTQYF.

As DNA, the CDR3 is TGCGCCAGCAGTGACTCCGGTTACTATGGCTACACCTTC. It codes for CASSDSGYYGYTF. The rearrangement links TRBV10-2 to TRBJ1-2; D is unresolved. Trimming removed 3 bases from V and 3 bases from J, with 8 bases in between. The CDR3 has 13 residues. The germline CDR1 and CDR2 sequences are WSHSY and SAAADI.

In this sample, this clone turned up a few times. The genes are TRBV29-1 and TRBJ2-7, with D possibly TRBD1 on 7 matching bases. V was clipped by 6 bases and J by 6 bases, with 21 bases between them. Germline assignment: CDR1 SQVTM and CDR2 ANQGSEA. The CDR3 has 14 residues. In DNA form, the CDR3 reads TGCAGCGTCCACAGGGGACTGGACCCCATCGAGCAGTACTTC. Translation gives CSVHRGLDPIEQYF.

V gene TRBV4-2 combines with J gene TRBJ2-1, with 9 bases fitting TRBD2. V was pared by 1 base and J by 0 bases, with 7 bases of the junction left unmatched. CDR3 length: 18 amino acids. Germline CDR1 and CDR2: LGHNA and YNFKEQ. The DNA for the CDR3 is TGTGCCAGCAGCCAAGCGAATAGCGGGGGAAGCTCCTACAATGAGCAGTTCTTC. It translates to CASSQANSGGSSYNEQFF.

CDR3 sequence reads: CASMVGQGNNEQFF. Written as DNA, the CDR3 is TGTGCCAGCATGGTGGGACAGGGTAACAATGAGCAGTTCTTC. V and J are TRBV6-5 and TRBJ2-1, with 9 bases identical to TRBD1. There are 14 residues in the CDR3. Germline V gives CDR1 MNHEY, CDR2 SVGAGI. Trimming took 7 bases from V and 5 from J; bases not matched to a gene: 6.

The sample holds one count of this clone. J is TRBJ1-5 and V is TRBV7-9, with 8 bases lining up with TRBD1. Trimming removed 6 bases from V and 2 bases from J; junction bases left unmatched: 9. The CDR3 is made up of 16 amino acids. The germline CDR1 and CDR2 sequences are SEHNR and FQNEAQ (reference sequence). The CDR3 nucleotides are TGTGCCAGCAGTGTACAGGGGGAGGATGGCAATCAGCCCCAGCATTTT. This sequence encodes CASSVQGEDGNQPQHF.

CDR3 sequence (DNA): TGTGCCAGCAGCCAAGATTCGGGCGGGGGATGGGAGCAGTTCTTC. Translated, it gives CASSQDSGGGWEQFF. The rearrangement uses TRBV3-1 (or the pseudogene TRBV3-2) and TRBJ2-1; 7 bases map to TRBD2. This CDR3 has 15 amino acids. Germline V gene lookup returns CDR1 LGHDT and CDR2 YNNKEL (reference sequence). Trimming at V came to 0 bases and at J to 10 bases, leaving 9 bases not matched to a gene.

The chain couples TRBV9 to TRBJ1-2, with 7 bases that match TRBD1. The CDR3 covers 14 residues. Trimming removed 3 bases from V and 5 bases from J; junction bases left unmatched: 7. Germline V gene lookup returns CDR1 SGDLS and CDR2 YYNGEE. This chain's CDR3 is CASSGGQQPYGYTF. CDR3 nucleotide sequence: TGTGCCAGCAGCGGGGGACAGCAACCTTATGGCTACACCTTC.

The chain carries TRBV21-1 and TRBJ2-5; TRBD1, the table's D call, lacks a check against the DNA. TRBV21-1 is a known pseudogene. CDR3 length: 17 residues. The CDR3 DNA reads TGTGCCAGCAGCAAAAGAGACAGGGTCGAAACAAAAGAGACCCAGTACTTC. It yields the protein CASSKRDRVETKETQYF.

This chain links TRBV5-4 with TRBJ2-5; D is undetermined. Per the germline V gene, CDR1 is SGHNT and CDR2 is YYREEE (reference sequence). The length of the CDR3 is 14 residues. V was clipped by 4 bases and J by 5 bases, with 15 bases between them. The chain's CDR3 is CASSQSGAEETQYF. CDR3 sequence (DNA): TGTGCCAGCAGCCAGAGTGGAGCCGAGGAGACCCAGTACTTC.

The table lists this clone with a few counts. V is TRBV14 and J is TRBJ1-1; D unclear. The V end lost 5 bases, the J end lost 0 bases, and 7 bases lay between the germline ends. In germline, CDR1 is SGHDN, CDR2 FVKESK. The CDR3 totals 13 residues. The CDR3 region has the DNA TGTGCCAGCAGCTCGTCTATGAACACTGAAGCTTTCTTT. This codes for CASSSSMNTEAFF. Using reference TRBV14 and TRBJ1-1 for the parts outside the CDR3, the full variable domain is EAGVTQFPSHSVIEKGQTVTLRCDPISGHDNLYWYRRVMGKEIKFLLHFVKESKQDESGMPNNRFLAERTGGTYSTLKVQPAELEDSGVYFCASSSSMNTEAFFGQGTRLTVV.